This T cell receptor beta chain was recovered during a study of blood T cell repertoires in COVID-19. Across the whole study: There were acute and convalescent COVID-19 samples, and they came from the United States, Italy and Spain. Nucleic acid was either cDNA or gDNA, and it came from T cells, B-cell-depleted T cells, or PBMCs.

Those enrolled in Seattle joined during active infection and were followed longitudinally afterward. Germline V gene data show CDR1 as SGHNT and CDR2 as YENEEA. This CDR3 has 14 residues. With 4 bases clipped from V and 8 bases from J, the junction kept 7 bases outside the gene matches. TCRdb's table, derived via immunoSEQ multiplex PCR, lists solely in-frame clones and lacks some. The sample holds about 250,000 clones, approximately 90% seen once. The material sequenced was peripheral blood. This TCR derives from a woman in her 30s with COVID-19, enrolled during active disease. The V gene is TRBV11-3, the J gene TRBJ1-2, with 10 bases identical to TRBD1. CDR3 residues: CASSSGQGESGYTF. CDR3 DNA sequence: TGTGCCAGCAGCTCTGGACAGGGGGAAAGCGGCTACACCTTC.